This TCR beta chain was identified during a study of blood T cells in healthy people across ages. In this sample, this clonotype turned up once. Its matching antigen is unknown. A second about 6 to 11 cycle PCR used barcoded and J-beta primers. Every molecule of cDNA carried a tag from a template-switch adaptor with 12 random nucleotides. TCRdb fed the 5' RACE reads into MiXCR, producing one record per CDR3 protein. The sample shows about 830,000 distinct CDR3 sequences, 58% of them seen only once. General study findings and limits: Donor CMV infection status was unknown, possibly confounding age-related changes in expanded clonotypes. Diversity of TCR beta per million T cells declined in a roughly linear way with age. Calculation of diversity from one million T cells yielded estimates considered to be underestimates.

This clonotype was obtained from a man under 40 in good health. The sample taken for sequencing was blood.

The CDR3 DNA reads TGTGCCAGCAGCTTTCCGGGGCAGGGCCTCTCCTACGAGCAGTACTTC. It is translated as CASSFPGQGLSYEQYF. The chain recombines TRBV5-5 with TRBJ2-7; tentatively, D is TRBD1 or TRBD2 (5 bases each). The V end was cut by 2 bases, the J end by 0 bases, with 15 bases between. Looked up from germline, CDR1 is SGHKS and CDR2 is YYEKEE (reference sequence). The CDR3 extends over 16 amino acids.